This is a list of T cell receptor beta chains from one sample in a study of shared clonotypes between healthy human individuals. Here immunoSEQ multiplex PCR was the method, and the copy in TCRdb shows in-frame clones only, minus some. The top ten clones hold under 2% of a sample with around 2,000,000 clones, approximately 94% of them seen once. The sample comprised naive CD8+ T cells from PBMCs. The receptors here all came from a man younger than 30 in good health. Some clones in this sample may be carry-over from other donors' samples. Both conserved end residues are part of each CDR3. Fields, in order: J gene, D gene, clone size, V gene, CDR3 DNA, CDR3 protein. D genes are given only for firm matches. Clone size is shown for a subset of rows, as once, few, many or a class of expanded clone.

J: TRBJ2-5; D: NA; size: NA; V: TRBV6-1; DNA: TGTGCCAGCAGTGTCCAGGGTGGGGAGACCCAGTACTTC; CDR3: CASSVQGGETQYF
J: TRBJ2-2; D: TRBD1; size: NA; V: TRBV7-7; DNA: TGTGCCAGCACTGACCGGGACAGCCCCCTCACCGGGGAGCTGTTTTTT; CDR3: CASTDRDSPLTGELFF
J: TRBJ1-5; D: NA; size: NA; V: TRBV4-3; DNA: TGCGCCAGCAGCCAAGCGAGCAATCAGCCCCAGCATTTT; CDR3: CASSQASNQPQHF
J: TRBJ2-3; D: TRBD1; size: NA; V: TRBV29-1; DNA: TGCAGCGACCGAGGACAGGGGGCATCGGATACGCAGTATTTT; CDR3: CSDRGQGASDTQYF
J: TRBJ2-7; D: TRBD2; size: NA; V: TRBV6-5; DNA: TGTGCCAGCAGTTCGCTAGCGGGGGGCTACGAGCAGTACTTC; CDR3: CASSSLAGGYEQYF
J: TRBJ2-3; D: TRBD2; size: once; V: TRBV27; DNA: TGTGCCAGCAGTTGGGTAGCGGGCCACACAGATACGCAGTATTTT; CDR3: CASSWVAGHTDTQYF
J: TRBJ2-1; D: NA; size: NA; V: TRBV6-4; DNA: TGTGCCAGCAGTGAGGACCTAATGGGGGGAAATGAGCAGTTCTTC; CDR3: CASSEDLMGGNEQFF
J: TRBJ1-5; D: NA; size: NA; V: TRBV27; DNA: TGTGCCAGCAGTTTATTCCCGGGCCCATGGGGCAATCAGCCCCAGCATTTT; CDR3: CASSLFPGPWGNQPQHF
J: TRBJ1-2; D: TRBD1; size: NA; V: TRBV11-2; DNA: TGTGCCAGCAGCATCCCCGGGACAGGATATGGCTACACCTTC; CDR3: CASSIPGTGYGYTF
J: TRBJ2-7; D: TRBD2; size: NA; V: TRBV2; DNA: TGTGCCAGCAGCCCCCCGAGGCTACGGGGGGACTACGAGCAGTACTTC; CDR3: CASSPPRLRGDYEQYF
J: TRBJ2-3; D: TRBD1; size: once; V: TRBV7-3; DNA: TGTGCCAGCAGCTCAGACAGGGAGATTGGCACAGATACGCAGTATTTT; CDR3: CASSSDREIGTDTQYF
J: TRBJ1-3; D: NA; size: once; V: TRBV5-1; DNA: TGCGCCAGCAGCGCGGGTGACACCATATATTTT; CDR3: CASSAGDTIYF
J: TRBJ2-3; D: TRBD1; size: NA; V: TRBV28; DNA: TGTGCCAGCGGTCGGACAGGTGTAACAGATACGCAGTATTTT; CDR3: CASGRTGVTDTQYF
J: TRBJ2-7; D: TRBD2; size: once; V: TRBV6-1; DNA: TGTGCCAGCAGTGCCCGGATACTAGCGGTCTACGAGCAGTACTTC; CDR3: CASSARILAVYEQYF
J: TRBJ2-5; D: TRBD1; size: NA; V: TRBV4-3; DNA: TGCGCCAGCAGCCAAGGGACAGGGCTTGGTGGGACCCAGTACTTC; CDR3: CASSQGTGLGGTQYF